The 16 T cell receptor beta chains reported below all come from one sample, sequenced in a study of CD4 T cells in relation to SARS-CoV-2 and coronaviruses. The antigens these receptors bind are not known. Sequencing was performed with immunoSEQ multiplex PCR; in TCRdb, only in-frame clones are kept and a portion is missing. This table has roughly 41,000 clones, 82% appearing once. Specimen: naive CD4+ T cells from PBMCs, cultured in vitro. This sample's subset: naive CD4+ T cells isolated by negative enrichment. These TCRs come from an adult with COVID-19.

This chain connects TRBV19 to TRBJ2-1; D is tentatively TRBD1 or TRBD2 (6 bases each). The V gene lost 0 bases and the J gene lost 2 bases, with 8 bases spanning the gap. The CDR3 runs 15 residues. The germline gives CDR1 LNHDA, CDR2 SQIVND (reference sequence). The DNA for the CDR3 is TGTGCCAGTAGTATAGAGGGGGGCCCCTACAATGAGCAGTTCTTC. Translating it yields CASSIEGGPYNEQFF. The full variable domain, rest sourced from reference TRBV19 and TRBJ2-1, is DGGITQSPKYLFRKEGQNVTLSCEQNLNHDAMYWYRQDPGQGLRLIYYSQIVNDFQKGDIAEGYSVSREKKESFPLTVTSAQKNPTAFYLCASSIEGGPYNEQFFGPGTRLTVL.

DNA for the CDR3: TGTGCCAGCAGCCCGCGGACAGGGGGCTCCTATAATTCACCCCTCCACTTT. Its translation: CASSPRTGGSYNSPLHF. J is TRBJ1-6 and V is TRBV7-9, with 10 bases that match TRBD1. Germline CDR1 and CDR2: SEHNR and FQNEAQ (reference sequence). After removal of 5 bases from V and 0 bases from J, the junction contained 4 bases not matched to a gene. CDR3 length equals 17 residues.

The V call is TRBV18, the J call TRBJ1-1; D gene unclear. There are 13 residues in the CDR3. Germline-derived CDR1 and CDR2 are KGHSH and LQKENI. V shed 2 bases and J shed 4 bases, with 8 bases lying between them. Here the CDR3 reads CASSPGVATEAFF. As DNA, the CDR3 is TGTGCCAGCTCACCAGGGGTTGCCACTGAAGCTTTCTTT. The entire variable domain, with the rest obtained from reference TRBV18 and TRBJ1-1, is as follows: NAGVMQNPRHLVRRRGQEARLRCSPMKGHSHVYWYRQLPEEGLKFMVYLQKENIIDESGMPKERFSAEFPKEGPSILRIQQVVRGDSAAYFCASSPGVATEAFFGQGTRLTVV.

This sequence joins TRBV7-9 and TRBJ2-1; tentative D call: TRBD2 (5 bases). V lost 5 bases and J lost 0, with 14 bases in between. CDR1 is SEHNR, CDR2 FQNEAQ, per germline (reference sequence). The length of the CDR3 is 16 residues. CDR3 nucleotides: TGTGCCAGCAGCCAGAGGGTTTTGAGCTCCTACAATGAGCAGTTCTTC. This encodes CASSQRVLSSYNEQFF.

The chain couples TRBV11-2 to TRBJ2-4; possible D gene TRBD1, 5 bases. CDR1 is SGHAT and CDR2 is FQNNGV in the germline V gene. With 10 bases removed from V and 0 bases from J, the gap between germline ends came to 10 bases. The length of the CDR3 is 13 residues. Here the CDR3 DNA reads TGTGCCACCAGGACATTAGCCAAAAACATTCAGTACTTC. Its translation: CATRTLAKNIQYF. The full variable domain, completed using reference TRBV11-2 and TRBJ2-4, is EAGVAQSPRYKIIEKRQSVAFWCNPISGHATLYWYQQILGQGPKLLIQFQNNGVVDDSQLPKDRFSAERLKGVDSTLKIQPAKLEDSAVYLCATRTLAKNIQYFGAGTRLSVL.

V usage is TRBV24-1 and J usage is TRBJ2-1; D is undetermined. The CDR3 loop spans 11 amino acids. Trimming shortened V by 3 bases and J by 6 bases, and 2 bases separated the two germline ends. CDR1 is KGHDR and CDR2 is SFDVKD in the germline V gene. The CDR3 reads CATSDVNEQFF. The CDR3 DNA sequence: TGTGCCACCAGTGATGTCAATGAGCAGTTCTTC.

The chain is built from TRBV6-6 and TRBJ2-7; TRBD2 agrees at 8 bases. Trimming at V came to 5 bases and at J to 4 bases, leaving 7 bases not matched to a gene. The CDR3 spans 14 residues. Germline V gene sequence: CDR1 MNHNY, CDR2 SVGAGI (reference sequence). The CDR3 sequence is CASSTGGFGYEQYF. In DNA form, the CDR3 reads TGTGCCAGCAGTACGGGAGGGTTTGGGTACGAGCAGTACTTC.

The chain uses TRBV29-1 and TRBJ2-1, with no clear D. The germline V and J ends were trimmed by 2 bases and 0 bases, with 14 bases remaining between them. There are 16 residues in the CDR3. The germline CDR1 and CDR2 sequences are SQVTM and ANQGSEA. The CDR3: CSVESPSRSSYNEQFF. In DNA, the CDR3 is TGCAGCGTTGAATCCCCGAGTAGAAGCTCCTACAATGAGCAGTTCTTC.

The chain couples TRBV29-1 to TRBJ2-3, with D possibly TRBD2 on 5 matching bases. V was clipped by 3 bases and J by 2 bases, with 12 bases between them. The CDR3 length is 14 residues. Per the germline V gene, CDR1 is SQVTM and CDR2 is ANQGSEA. DNA of the CDR3: TGCAGCGTTGATTCAGCGGTTAACACAGATACGCAGTATTTT. Its translation: CSVDSAVNTDTQYF.

This chain uses TRBV4-1 with TRBJ2-2; 7 bases are a match to TRBD1. The CDR3 length is 16 residues. V gave up 5 bases and J gave up 0 bases; unmatched junction bases: 6. Germline lookup yields CDR1 MGHRA and CDR2 YSYEKL. CDR3 sequence: CASSSPGTANTGELFF. DNA for the CDR3: TGCGCCAGCAGCTCTCCAGGGACAGCGAACACCGGGGAGCTGTTTTTT.

This sequence joins TRBV6-5 and TRBJ2-5; D perhaps matches TRBD1 (5 bases). This CDR3 is 13 amino acids long. Germline-derived CDR1 and CDR2 are MNHEY and SVGAGI. Deletions cut 11 bases from V and 4 bases from J, with 17 bases between. CDR3 loop: CAGSQGPGETQYF. The CDR3 bases are TGTGCCGGGTCTCAGGGTCCCGGAGAGACCCAGTACTTC.

This clone has just a few counts. V and J are TRBV9 and TRBJ2-2, with D possibly matching TRBD1 (5 bases). The CDR3 loop spans 15 amino acids. Germline V gene sequence: CDR1 SGDLS, CDR2 YYNGEE. Trimming took off 0 bases at V and 4 bases at J, with 10 bases between the two ends. CDR3 sequence reads: CASSVVRVGTGELFF. The CDR3 DNA follows: TGTGCCAGCAGCGTAGTCAGGGTGGGCACCGGGGAGCTGTTTTTT.

This chain uses TRBV3-1 (or the pseudogene TRBV3-2) with TRBJ1-4; D call uncertain. The CDR3 is 11 amino acids. Germline CDR1 LGHDT, CDR2 YNNKEL (reference sequence). The ends were cut back, 1 base at V and 8 bases at J, with 2 bases in the middle. CDR3 bases: TGTGCCAGCAGCCAAGGGGAAAAACTGTTTTTT. It translates to CASSQGEKLFF.

The rearrangement joins TRBV10-3 to TRBJ2-3, with 14 bases matching TRBD2. The germline CDR1 and CDR2 sequences are ENHRY and SYGVKD. CDR3 size: 16 residues. Unmatched junction bases numbered 7, after V lost 6 bases and J lost 5 bases. CDR3 in DNA: TGTGCCATCAGGAGGGGACTAGCGGGAGCCGAAGATACGCAGTATTTT. It codes for CAIRRGLAGAEDTQYF.

The V call is TRBV13, the J call TRBJ2-7, with D tentatively TRBD1 or TRBD2 (5 bases each). The CDR3 runs 15 residues. V was pared by 3 bases and J by 3 bases, with 15 bases between. Per germline, CDR1 PRHDT and CDR2 FYEKMQ (reference sequence). CDR3 sequence (DNA): TGTGCCAGCAGCTTCCTCGCCGGGACCCGCTACGAGCAGTACTTC. Protein: CASSFLAGTRYEQYF.

This clone was seen more than once but under ten times. The chain combines TRBV7-2 with TRBJ2-2, with no clear D. The CDR3 runs to 14 residues. The ends were cut back, 2 bases at V and 6 bases at J, with 10 bases in the middle. Germline CDR1 SGHTA, CDR2 FQGNSA. The CDR3 here is CASSLLHTPGELFF. DNA for the CDR3: TGTGCCAGCAGCTTATTACACACCCCCGGGGAGCTGTTTTTT. The full variable domain, with the rest looked up from reference TRBV7-2 and TRBJ2-2, is GAGVSQSPSNKVTEKGKDVELRCDPISGHTALYWYRQSLGQGLEFLIYFQGNSAPDKSGLPSDRFSAERTGGSVSTLTIQRTQQEDSAVYLCASSLLHTPGELFFGEGSRLTVL.